This is a list of T cell receptor beta chains from one sample in a study of shared clonotypes between healthy human individuals. TCRdb's table, derived via immunoSEQ multiplex PCR, lists solely in-frame clones and lacks some. The sample carries about 590,000 clones, around 95% recorded once. Sequenced input: naive CD8+ T cells sorted from blood. All receptors come from a woman aged 25 to 39 in good health. Each CDR3 is given with its conserved first and last residue. The order of the fields is clone size, D gene, J gene, V gene, CDR3 DNA, CDR3 protein. The D gene is left open where the match is weak. Clone size is shown for a subset of rows, as once, few, many or a class of expanded clone.

.	TRBD1	TRBJ2-6	TRBV2	TGTGCCAGCAGGGACAGGGGAGCTGGGGCCAACGTCCTGACTTTC	CASRDRGAGANVLTF
.	TRBD2	TRBJ2-1	TRBV11-2	TGTGCCAGCAGCGTTAGCGGGGCAAATGAGCAGTTCTTC	CASSVSGANEQFF
few	TRBD1	TRBJ1-1	TRBV4-1	TGCGCCAGCAGCCAAGGACAGGGGTCCACTGAAGCTTTCTTT	CASSQGQGSTEAFF
once	.	TRBJ2-5	TRBV7-9	TGTGCCAGCAGCTTAGTAACTGGAGGAGAGACCCAGTACTTC	CASSLVTGGETQYF
.	.	TRBJ2-5	TRBV7-9	TGTGCCAGCAGCCCTCGGACAGAATCTACGGAGCAGTACTTC	CASSPRTESTEQYF
.	.	TRBJ2-1	TRBV28	TGTGCCAGCAATACGGGAGCGGGTTACAATGAGCAGTTCTTC	CASNTGAGYNEQFF
once	.	TRBJ2-7	TRBV13	TGTGCCAGCAGCTTCGGCAGGGGCCCCTACGAGCAGTACTTC	CASSFGRGPYEQYF
.	.	TRBJ1-4	TRBV7-9	TGTGCCAGCAGCTTAACCTCCTACGAAAAACTGTTTTTT	CASSLTSYEKLFF
.	TRBD1	TRBJ2-3	TRBV29-1	TGCAGCGTTGACCAGGGACAGGGGAGTTTGGATACGCAGTATTTT	CSVDQGQGSLDTQYF
.	.	TRBJ1-1	TRBV7-6	TGTGCCAGCAGCTTAGGTGGGGGTCAAGGAAACACTGAAGCTTTCTTT	CASSLGGGQGNTEAFF
.	.	TRBJ2-7	TRBV5-5	TGTGCCAGCAGCCCCCCCGGGACAGCGGGGATCTACGAGCAGTACTTC	CASSPPGTAGIYEQYF
.	.	TRBJ1-2	TRBV27	TGTGCCAGCAGTTGGTCGATTGATTACTATGGCTACACCTTC	CASSWSIDYYGYTF
.	.	TRBJ1-5	TRBV9	TGTGCCAGCAGCGTAGACAGCCATAGCAATCAGCCCCAGCATTTT	CASSVDSHSNQPQHF
.	TRBD2	TRBJ2-1	TRBV2	TGTGCCAGCGGGGGGGACGCGTCCAACAATGAGCAGTTCTTC	CASGGDASNNEQFF
.	TRBD2	TRBJ2-7	TRBV27	TGTGCCAGCAGTTTATACCTAGCGGGAGGGCCCCAGTACTTC	CASSLYLAGGPQYF
once	.	TRBJ2-1	TRBV4-1	TGCGCCAGCAGCCAAGATATGGGGGCGGAGCAGTTCTTC	CASSQDMGAEQFF
.	.	TRBJ2-5	TRBV2	TGTGCCAGCAGTCAGGGAACCCCCCTCCAAGAGACCCAGTACTTC	CASSQGTPLQETQYF
.	.	TRBJ2-7	TRBV7-9	TGTGCCAGCAGCTTATATTCGGGAGAACAGTACGAGCAGTACTTC	CASSLYSGEQYEQYF
.	TRBD1	TRBJ1-3	TRBV14	TGTGCCAGCAGCCCTAACAGGGGGAATGGAAACACCATATATTTT	CASSPNRGNGNTIYF
.	TRBD1	TRBJ2-3	TRBV11-3	TGTGCCAGCAGAGCCGGGACAGGGGGCGACCCTAGCACAGATACGCAGTATTTT	CASRAGTGGDPSTDTQYF
.	TRBD2	TRBJ2-1	TRBV7-2	TGTGCCAGCAGCTTAGTTAGCGGGAGGACCTCCTACAATGAGCAGTTCTTC	CASSLVSGRTSYNEQFF
.	TRBD2	TRBJ2-7	TRBV27	TGTGCCAGCTCGACTACTAGCGGTTACGAGCAGTACTTC	CASSTTSGYEQYF
.	.	TRBJ1-2	TRBV27	TGTGCCAGCAGTTTACTAGGGGCGGGAGATGGCTACACCTTC	CASSLLGAGDGYTF
.	TRBD1	TRBJ2-7	TRBV27	TGTGCCAGCAGTCCCGGGACAGGAGAATACGAGCAGTACTTC	CASSPGTGEYEQYF
once	.	TRBJ2-7	TRBV2	TGTGCCAGCAGGCCTAGCGACACCTACGAGCAGTACTTC	CASRPSDTYEQYF
.	.	TRBJ2-2	TRBV27	TGTGCCAGCAGTGAGACACAGGGTACCGGGGAGCTGTTTTTT	CASSETQGTGELFF
.	TRBD1	TRBJ1-5	TRBV28	TGTGCCAGCAGCGACAGGGAAGGTCTCTTCTTTAGCAATCAGCCCCAGCATTTT	CASSDREGLFFSNQPQHF
.	.	TRBJ2-2	TRBV19	TGTGCCAGTAGCTGGACTCTCGCGAACACCGGGGAGCTGTTTTTT	CASSWTLANTGELFF
.	.	TRBJ2-2	TRBV29-1	TGCAGCGTTGACACCGGGGAGCTGTTTTTT	CSVDTGELFF